Listed below are T cell receptor beta chains from one sample, sequenced in a study of T cells in Graves' hyperthyroidism and ophthalmopathy. Using its own MiXCR run on the multiplex PCR reads, TCRdb lists one record per CDR3 protein. The data hold 550,000 to 600,000 distinct CDR3 sequences, with 16% observed a single time. The sequencing input was blood. The receptors were gathered from a woman younger than 30 with Graves' hyperthyroidism. CDR3s include the opening cysteine and the closing phenylalanine or tryptophan. A D gene is named only where the DNA matches it firmly. Not all rows give a size; the values are once, few, many and, for expanded clones, a class.

clone size: few; D gene: NA; J gene: TRBJ1-1; V gene: TRBV29-1; CDR3 DNA: TGCAGCGCCTCTGACACTGAAGCTTTCTTT; CDR3 protein: CSASDTEAFF
clone size: few; D gene: TRBD1; J gene: TRBJ1-5; V gene: TRBV2; CDR3 DNA: TGTGCCAGCAGGCTAACAGGGGGAAGACAGCCCCAGCATTTT; CDR3 protein: CASRLTGGRQPQHF
clone size: NA; D gene: TRBD2; J gene: TRBJ2-1; V gene: TRBV5-6; CDR3 DNA: TGTGCCAGCAGCTCGTTGGGGACGACTAGCGGGGGGCAGTTCTTC; CDR3 protein: CASSSLGTTSGGQFF
clone size: NA; D gene: NA; J gene: TRBJ2-2; V gene: TRBV12-3/TRBV12-4; CDR3 DNA: TGTGCCAGCACTGGTGAGGGTGGAAACACCGGGGAGCTGTTTTTT; CDR3 protein: CASTGEGGNTGELFF
clone size: NA; D gene: NA; J gene: TRBJ2-5; V gene: TRBV5-6; CDR3 DNA: TGTGCCAGCAGCTTGGAGTCAGGTCACCAAGAGACCCAGTACTTC; CDR3 protein: CASSLESGHQETQYF
clone size: few; D gene: TRBD2; J gene: TRBJ2-1; V gene: TRBV3-1; CDR3 DNA: TGTGCCAGCAGCGGAAGGGTTGTAAGACTAGCGGGAGGGAATGAGCAGTTCTTC; CDR3 protein: CASSGRVVRLAGGNEQFF
clone size: NA; D gene: NA; J gene: TRBJ1-6; V gene: TRBV27; CDR3 DNA: TGTGCCAGCAGGCTATACGGGACGCCAAAAGATAATTCACCCCTCCACTTT; CDR3 protein: CASRLYGTPKDNSPLHF
clone size: many; D gene: TRBD1; J gene: TRBJ2-7; V gene: TRBV20-1; CDR3 DNA: TGCAGTGCCACATCAACCAGGGGGCGCGGGTTGGACGAGCAGTACTTC; CDR3 protein: CSATSTRGRGLDEQYF
clone size: few; D gene: NA; J gene: TRBJ2-5; V gene: TRBV5-1; CDR3 DNA: TGCGCCAGCAGCTTGCCTGATGCCAGGGAGACCCAGTACTTC; CDR3 protein: CASSLPDARETQYF
clone size: few; D gene: NA; J gene: TRBJ1-2; V gene: TRBV20-1; CDR3 DNA: TGCAGTGCGAATCCGCAGTATCCGCCTTATGGCTACACCTTC; CDR3 protein: CSANPQYPPYGYTF
clone size: many; D gene: TRBD1; J gene: TRBJ2-7; V gene: TRBV15; CDR3 DNA: TGTGCCACCAGCAGAGGGGACAGGGGGCGCGTGCAGTACTTC; CDR3 protein: CATSRGDRGRVQYF